This T cell receptor beta chain was obtained from a study of blood T cell repertoires in COVID-19. At the level of the study: Whether acute or convalescent, the COVID-19 samples came from the United States, Italy and Spain.

The repertoire was sequenced with immunoSEQ multiplex PCR; TCRdb's copy has only in-frame clones and lacks some. The table lists 50,000 to 65,000 clones, nearly 90% of them singletons. The CDR3 runs 16 residues. V shed 0 bases and J shed 6 bases, with 15 bases lying between them. CDR1 is SGHAT, CDR2 FQNNGV, per germline. Specimen: peripheral blood. The chain carries TRBV11-2 and TRBJ2-1, with D tentatively TRBD2 (6 bases). The TCR originated in a man between 60 and 70 years old with active COVID-19. The CDR3 region is CASSLDPIGRGNEQFF. DNA of the CDR3: TGTGCCAGCAGCTTAGATCCTATCGGGAGAGGCAATGAGCAGTTCTTC.